The 3 T cell receptor beta chains below were found in one sample sequenced in a study of identical twins. TCRdb reprocessed the 5' RACE reads with MiXCR, giving one entry per CDR3 protein. The data hold 1.5 million to 2 million distinct CDR3 sequences, with around 29% observed a single time. Sequenced material: cord blood. The receptor set was obtained from a newborn girl in good health.

This clonotype came up once. The chain employs TRBV7-2 and TRBJ2-7; D is unresolved. V was trimmed by 1 base and J by 3 bases, leaving 7 bases between them. The CDR3 loop spans 13 amino acids. Germline V gene data show CDR1 as SGHTA and CDR2 as FQGNSA. The CDR3 protein is CASSLVVIYEQYF. CDR3 nucleotide sequence: TGTGCCAGCAGCTTAGTCGTTATCTACGAGCAGTACTTC.

This clonotype was detected ten times or more. The gene calls are TRBV7-9 and TRBJ2-7; a possible D gene is TRBD1 (5 bases). The CDR3 has 14 amino acids. The V gene lost 2 bases and the J gene lost 4 bases, with 12 bases spanning the gap. Germline V gene lookup returns CDR1 SEHNR and CDR2 FQNEAQ (reference sequence). CDR3 in amino acids: CASSLRAGLYEQYF. CDR3 nucleotides: TGTGCCAGCAGCTTAAGGGCAGGGCTTTACGAGCAGTACTTC. Drawing the rest from reference TRBV7-9 and TRBJ2-7, the complete variable domain is DTGVSQNPRHKITKRGQNVTFRCDPISEHNRLYWYRQTLGQGPEFLTYFQNEAQLEKSRLLSDRFSAERPKGSFSTLEIQRTEQGDSAMYLCASSLRAGLYEQYFGPGTRLTVT.

The J gene is TRBJ1-1, the V gene TRBV7-9; D not certain. This CDR3 contains 13 residues. V was shortened by 6 bases and J by 5 bases, with 13 bases between the two germline ends. The germline V gene encodes CDR1 SEHNR and CDR2 FQNEAQ (reference sequence). The CDR3 region is CASSIGVSTEAFF. For the CDR3, the DNA is TGTGCCAGCAGTATCGGGGTGTCGACTGAAGCTTTCTTT.